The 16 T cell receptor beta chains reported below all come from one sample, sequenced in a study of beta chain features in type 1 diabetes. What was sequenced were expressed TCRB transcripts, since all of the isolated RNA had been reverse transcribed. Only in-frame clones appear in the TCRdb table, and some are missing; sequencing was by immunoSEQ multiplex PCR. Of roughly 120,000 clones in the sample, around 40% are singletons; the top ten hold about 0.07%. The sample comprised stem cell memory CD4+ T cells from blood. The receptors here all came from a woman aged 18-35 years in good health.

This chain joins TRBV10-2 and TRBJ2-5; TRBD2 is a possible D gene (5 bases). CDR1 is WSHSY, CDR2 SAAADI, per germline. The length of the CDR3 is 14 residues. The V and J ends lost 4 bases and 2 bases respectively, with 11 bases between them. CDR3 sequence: CASSGQTRQETQYF. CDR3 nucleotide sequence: TGCGCCAGCAGTGGGCAAACTAGACAAGAGACCCAGTACTTC.

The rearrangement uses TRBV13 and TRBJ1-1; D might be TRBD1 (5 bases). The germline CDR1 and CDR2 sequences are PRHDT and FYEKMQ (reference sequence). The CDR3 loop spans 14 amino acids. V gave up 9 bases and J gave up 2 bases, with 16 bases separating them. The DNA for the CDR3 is TGTGCCAGTTTCCCAGGGCAGCAAAACACTGAAGCTTTCTTT. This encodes CASFPGQQNTEAFF.

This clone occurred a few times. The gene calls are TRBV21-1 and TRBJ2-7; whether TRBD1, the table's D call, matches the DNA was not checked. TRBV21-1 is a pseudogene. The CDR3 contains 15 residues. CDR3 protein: CASSTGQHSSYEQYF. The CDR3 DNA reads TGTGCCAGCAGCACGGGACAGCATTCCTCCTACGAGCAGTACTTC.

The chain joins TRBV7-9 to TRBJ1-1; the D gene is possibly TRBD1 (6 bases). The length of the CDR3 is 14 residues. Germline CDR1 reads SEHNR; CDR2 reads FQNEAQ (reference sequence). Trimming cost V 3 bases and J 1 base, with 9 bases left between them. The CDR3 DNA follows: TGTGCCAGCAGCTTGGGACACCAGAACACTGAAGCTTTCTTT. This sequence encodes CASSLGHQNTEAFF.

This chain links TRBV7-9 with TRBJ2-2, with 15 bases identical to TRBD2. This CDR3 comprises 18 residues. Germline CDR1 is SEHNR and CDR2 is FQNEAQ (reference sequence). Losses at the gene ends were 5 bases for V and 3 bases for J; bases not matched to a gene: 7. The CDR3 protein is CASSPGLAGGAHTGELFF. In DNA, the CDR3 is TGTGCCAGCAGCCCGGGACTAGCGGGAGGAGCTCACACCGGGGAGCTGTTTTTT. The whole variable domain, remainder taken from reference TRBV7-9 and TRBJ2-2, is DTGVSQNPRHKITKRGQNVTFRCDPISEHNRLYWYRQTLGQGPEFLTYFQNEAQLEKSRLLSDRFSAERPKGSFSTLEIQRTEQGDSAMYLCASSPGLAGGAHTGELFFGEGSRLTVL.

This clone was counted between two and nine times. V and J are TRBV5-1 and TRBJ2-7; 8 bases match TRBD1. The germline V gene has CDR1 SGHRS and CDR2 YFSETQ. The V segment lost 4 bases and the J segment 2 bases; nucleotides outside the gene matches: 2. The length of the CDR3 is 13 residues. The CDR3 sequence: CASSGTGPYEQYF. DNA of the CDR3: TGCGCCAGCAGCGGGACAGGTCCCTACGAGCAGTACTTC. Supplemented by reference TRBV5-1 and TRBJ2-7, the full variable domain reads KAGVTQTPRYLIKTRGQQVTLSCSPISGHRSVSWYQQTPGQGLQFLFEYFSETQRNKGNFPGRFSGRQFSNSRSEMNVSTLELGDSALYLCASSGTGPYEQYFGPGTRLTVT.

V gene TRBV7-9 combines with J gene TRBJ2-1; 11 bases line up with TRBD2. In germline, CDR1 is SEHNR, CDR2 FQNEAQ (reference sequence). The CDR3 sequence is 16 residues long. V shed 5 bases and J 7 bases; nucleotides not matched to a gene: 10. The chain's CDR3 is CASSLSGRAIRNEQFF. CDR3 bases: TGTGCCAGCAGCCTTAGCGGGAGGGCCATTAGGAATGAGCAGTTCTTC.

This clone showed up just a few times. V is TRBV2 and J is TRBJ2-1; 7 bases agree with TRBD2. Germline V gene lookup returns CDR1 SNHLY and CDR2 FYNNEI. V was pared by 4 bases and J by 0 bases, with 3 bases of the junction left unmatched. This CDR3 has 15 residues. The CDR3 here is CASSVSGPSYNEQFF. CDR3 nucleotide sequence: TGTGCCAGCAGTGTTAGCGGGCCCTCCTACAATGAGCAGTTCTTC.

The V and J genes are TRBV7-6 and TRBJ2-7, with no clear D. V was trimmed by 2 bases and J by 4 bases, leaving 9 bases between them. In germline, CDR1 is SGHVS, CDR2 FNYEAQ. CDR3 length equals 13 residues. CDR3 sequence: CASSLTFEYEQYF. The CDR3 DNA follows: TGTGCCAGCAGCTTAACTTTCGAATACGAGCAGTACTTC.

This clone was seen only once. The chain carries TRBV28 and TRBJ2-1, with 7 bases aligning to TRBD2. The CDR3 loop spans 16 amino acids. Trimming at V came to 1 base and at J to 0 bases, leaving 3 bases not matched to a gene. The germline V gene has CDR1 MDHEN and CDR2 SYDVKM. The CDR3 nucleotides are TGTGCCAGCAGTTTATTCGGCGGGAGCTCCTACAATGAGCAGTTCTTC. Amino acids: CASSLFGGSSYNEQFF.

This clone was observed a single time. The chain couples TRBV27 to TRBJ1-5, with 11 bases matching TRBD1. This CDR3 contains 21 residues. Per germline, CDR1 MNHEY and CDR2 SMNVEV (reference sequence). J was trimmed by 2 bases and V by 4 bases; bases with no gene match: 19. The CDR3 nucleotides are TGTGCCAGCAGTTCCCGCCAATATCGGGACAGGGGGGTTTGGGGCAATCAGCCCCAGCATTTT. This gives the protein CASSSRQYRDRGVWGNQPQHF.

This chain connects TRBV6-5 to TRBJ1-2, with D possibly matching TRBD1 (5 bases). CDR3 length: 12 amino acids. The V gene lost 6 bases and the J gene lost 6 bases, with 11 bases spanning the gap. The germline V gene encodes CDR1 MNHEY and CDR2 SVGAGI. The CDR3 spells CASRIQGNGYTF. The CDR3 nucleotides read TGTGCCAGCAGGATTCAGGGTAATGGCTACACCTTC.

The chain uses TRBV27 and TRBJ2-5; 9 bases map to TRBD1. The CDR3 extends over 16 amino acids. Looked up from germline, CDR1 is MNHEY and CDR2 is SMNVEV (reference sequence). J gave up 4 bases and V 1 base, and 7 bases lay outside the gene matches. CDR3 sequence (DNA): TGTGCCAGCAGTTTATTTTACAGGGGGCGTGGAGAGACCCAGTACTTC. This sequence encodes CASSLFYRGRGETQYF.

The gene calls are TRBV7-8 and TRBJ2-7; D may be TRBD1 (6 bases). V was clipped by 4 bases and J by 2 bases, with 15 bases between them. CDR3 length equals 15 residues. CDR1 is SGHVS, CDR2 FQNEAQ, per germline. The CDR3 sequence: CASSSHQGSPYEQYF. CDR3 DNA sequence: TGTGCCAGCAGCTCCCATCAGGGGTCCCCCTACGAGCAGTACTTC.

This chain's CDR3 is CASSRDSPYGYTF. The CDR3 coding sequence is TGTGCCAGCAGCCGGGACAGCCCCTATGGCTACACCTTC. The rearrangement joins TRBV6-5 to TRBJ1-2, with 7 bases identical to TRBD1. This CDR3 is built from 13 residues. Trimming cost V 6 bases and J 4 bases; bases outside gene matches: 5. In germline, CDR1 is MNHEY, CDR2 SVGAGI.

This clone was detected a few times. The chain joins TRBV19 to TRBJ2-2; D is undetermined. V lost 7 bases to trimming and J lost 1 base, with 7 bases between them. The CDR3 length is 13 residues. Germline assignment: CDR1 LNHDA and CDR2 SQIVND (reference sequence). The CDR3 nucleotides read TGTGCCAGTATTGGGCAGAACACCGGGGAGCTGTTTTTT. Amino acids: CASIGQNTGELFF.